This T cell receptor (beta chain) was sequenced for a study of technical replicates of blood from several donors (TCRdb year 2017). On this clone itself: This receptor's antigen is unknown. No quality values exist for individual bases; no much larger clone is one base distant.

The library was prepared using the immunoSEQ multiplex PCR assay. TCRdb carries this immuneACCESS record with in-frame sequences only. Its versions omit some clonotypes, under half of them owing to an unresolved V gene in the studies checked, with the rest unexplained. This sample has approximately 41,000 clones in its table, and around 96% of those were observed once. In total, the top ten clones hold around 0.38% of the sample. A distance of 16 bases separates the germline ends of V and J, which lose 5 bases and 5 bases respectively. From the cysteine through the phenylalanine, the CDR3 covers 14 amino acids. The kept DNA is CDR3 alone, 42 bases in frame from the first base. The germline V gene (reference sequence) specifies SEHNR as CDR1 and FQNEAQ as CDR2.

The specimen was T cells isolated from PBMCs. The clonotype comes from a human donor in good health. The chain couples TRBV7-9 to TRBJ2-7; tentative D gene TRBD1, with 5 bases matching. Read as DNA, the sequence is TGTGCCAGCAGCCCTAACCCGCAGGGCAACGAGCAGTACTTC. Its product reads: CASSPNPQGNEQYF.